One and the same sample provided the 25 T cell receptor beta chains below, sequenced in a study of T cell clonality in common variable immunodeficiency. The assay was immunoSEQ multiplex PCR, and TCRdb's table has in-frame clones only and misses some. The data show 35,000 to 50,000 clones, with none appearing a single time. What was sequenced was peripheral blood mononuclear cells. The origin of the receptors is a person aged 18 to 70 in good health.

This clone was counted at least ten times. The read stops 3 residues short of the end of the CDR3; the missing end is completed from the germline J gene. The gene calls are TRBV20-1 and TRBJ1-4; 8 bases match TRBD1. The CDR3 has 15 amino acids. The trim removed 5 bases at V and 1 base at J, leaving 6 bases unmatched. The V gene's germline CDR1 is DFQATT and CDR2 SNEGSKA (reference sequence). CDR3 in amino acids: CSARGQGGTNEKLFF. CDR3 DNA (partial): TGCAGTGCTCGCGGACAGGGTGGAACTAATGAAAAA.

This clone was found many times. The CDR3 end is not reached by the read, which stops 3 residues before it; the germline J gene fills it in. The chain employs TRBV29-1 and TRBJ2-1; D is perhaps TRBD1 (6 bases). V dropped 1 base and J dropped 9 bases, with 16 bases sitting between them. Germline V gives CDR1 SQVTM, CDR2 ANQGSEA. The CDR3 loop spans 14 amino acids. CDR3 in amino acids: CSVEGSVQGSEQFF. CDR3 DNA (partial): TGCAGCGTTGAAGGTTCCGTTCAGGGGAGTGAG.

This clone has a count of ten or more. The read terminates 3 residues ahead of where the CDR3 ends, so the germline J gene completes it. This chain links TRBV19 with TRBJ2-1; 15 bases agree with TRBD2. J was trimmed by 5 bases and V by 5 bases; bases with no gene match: 13. CDR1 is LNHDA and CDR2 is SQIVND in the germline V gene (reference sequence). CDR3 length: 19 amino acids. The sequenced part of the CDR3 DNA is TGTGCCAGTAGTCTCCGGACTAGCGGGAGGGCCCTCGGGAACAATGAG. Its protein is CASSLRTSGRALGNNE. The entire CDR3 protein is CASSLRTSGRALGNNEQFF.

This clone occurred many times. The sequenced CDR3 bases are TGTGCCAGCACCGAGGGGACTAGCGGGCAAGAGACC. It yields the protein CASTEGTSGQET. The CDR3 in full is CASTEGTSGQETQYF. The chain uses TRBV2 and TRBJ2-5, with 12 bases aligning to TRBD2. The read comes to an end 3 residues before the CDR3 does, leaving the germline J gene to fill in the end. This CDR3 contains 15 residues. Germline values: CDR1 SNHLY, CDR2 FYNNEI. The trim removed 7 bases at V and 2 bases at J, leaving 5 bases unmatched.

This clone was counted at least ten times. The read comes to an end 3 residues before the CDR3 does, leaving the germline J gene to fill in the end. V and J are TRBV20-1 and TRBJ2-1, with D possibly being TRBD2 (6 bases). V lost 3 bases to trimming and J lost 5 bases, with 17 bases between them. The germline V gene encodes CDR1 DFQATT and CDR2 SNEGSKA (reference sequence). The CDR3 contains 15 residues. The CDR3 here is CSASGLPPFHNEQFF. The covered CDR3 bases are TGCAGTGCTAGCGGACTACCCCCATTTCACAATGAG.

There are many counts of this clone. Read data end 3 residues before the CDR3 end; the end is taken from the germline J gene. V is TRBV7-9 and J is TRBJ2-3, with D unresolved. This CDR3 is built from 14 residues. From germline, CDR1 is SEHNR and CDR2 FQNEAQ (reference sequence). Trimming stripped 3 bases from V and 3 bases from J, with 10 bases between. The CDR3 here is CASSFARSTDTQYF. The DNA read from the CDR3 is TGTGCCAGCAGCTTTGCCAGGTCGACAGATACG.

This clone was observed many times. The observed sequence ends 3 residues before the CDR3 terminus, with the missing tail filled in from the germline J gene. The chain uses TRBV3-1 (or the pseudogene TRBV3-2) and TRBJ2-3; the D gene is possibly TRBD1 (6 bases). Trimming removed 0 bases from V and 3 bases from J, with 22 bases in between. Germline CDR1 reads LGHDT; CDR2 reads YNNKEL (reference sequence). The CDR3 length is 19 residues. CDR3 DNA (partial): TGTGCCAGCAGCCAAGACAGGGGTAAAGGTGTGGGGCGAACAGATACG. Translating gives CASSQDRGKGVGRTDT. The full-length CDR3 reads as CASSQDRGKGVGRTDTQYF.

This clone was observed many times. Coverage ceases 3 residues before the CDR3 finishes, and the germline J gene fills in the end. The chain has TRBV7-2 and TRBJ1-1, with D perhaps TRBD1 (6 bases). This CDR3 is 14 amino acids long. V was shortened by 4 bases and J by 6 bases, with 15 bases between the two germline ends. Germline lookup yields CDR1 SGHTA and CDR2 FQGNSA. The covered CDR3 bases are TGTGCCAGCAGCTCCCTCGGACAGACTTCTGAA. Protein product: CASSSLGQTSE. The full CDR3 sequence reads CASSSLGQTSEAFF.

About this clone itself: The read is 3 residues too short to cover the CDR3 end, so that end is filled in from the germline J gene. V gene TRBV6-4 combines with J gene TRBJ2-3; TRBD2 agrees at 8 bases. This CDR3 is 15 amino acids long. CDR1 is MRHNA and CDR2 is SNTAGT in the germline V gene. V trimming: 0 bases; J trimming: 4 bases; junction bases outside the gene matches: 3. This chain's CDR3 is CASSDSTGGPDTQYF. The part of the CDR3 DNA that was read is TGTGCCAGCAGTGACTCGACGGGGGGGCCAGATACG.

This clone has more than one count but fewer than ten. This sequence may be a read error, since a much larger clone differs from it by one base. The read halts 3 residues ahead of the CDR3 end, with the missing end drawn from the germline J gene. The genes are TRBV6-2 or TRBV6-3 and TRBJ2-3; 10 bases map to TRBD1. This CDR3 region has 16 residues. From germline, CDR1 is MNHEY and CDR2 SVGEGT. CDR3 DNA, as far as it was read: TGTGCCAGCAGGACCGACAGGGGGCTTAGCAATCAGCCG. Its protein is CASRTDRGLSNQP. The whole CDR3 protein reads CASRTDRGLSNQPQYF.

There are many counts of this clone. The sequenced fragment ends 3 residues before the CDR3 boundary, so the rest is inferred from the germline J gene. The chain couples TRBV29-1 to TRBJ2-3; the match to TRBD1 covers 7 bases. The CDR3 has 14 residues. Germline V gene lookup returns CDR1 SQVTM and CDR2 ANQGSEA. The CDR3 DNA, read in part, is TGCAGCGTTGTCAGACAGGGTAGGCAAGAGACG. Protein: CSVVRQGRQET. The whole CDR3 sequence reads CSVVRQGRQETQYF.

This clone has at least ten counts. With the read ending 3 residues before the CDR3 end, the germline J gene is used to fill in that end. The chain couples TRBV29-1 to TRBJ2-1; possibly TRBD1 for D (5 bases). Per germline, CDR1 SQVTM and CDR2 ANQGSEA. V was clipped by 6 bases and J by 6 bases, with 12 bases between them. This CDR3 has 12 residues. The CDR3 sequence is CSVDILGNEQFF. Incomplete CDR3 DNA: TGCAGCGTGGACATCCTGGGCAATGAG.

There are many counts of this clone. The read falls 3 residues short of the CDR3 end, and the missing part is taken from the germline J gene. The chain couples TRBV5-1 to TRBJ1-1; 10 bases are shared with TRBD1. V dropped 4 bases and J dropped 7; count of bases not matched to a gene: 7. There are 14 residues in the CDR3. Germline V gene lookup returns CDR1 SGHRS and CDR2 YFSETQ. The chain's CDR3 is CASSPAGTGVEAFF. The DNA read from the CDR3 is TGCGCCAGCAGCCCCGCCGGGACAGGGGTTGAA.

This clone was found many times. The chain's CDR3 is CASSFYTGELFF. Incomplete CDR3 DNA: TGTGCCAGCAGCTTCTACACCGGGGAG. This rearrangement joins TRBV7-2 to TRBJ2-2; no reliable D call. The read finishes 3 residues shy of the CDR3 end, and the germline J gene is used to complete it. Trimming took off 3 bases at V and 3 bases at J, with 2 bases between the two ends. This CDR3 spans 12 amino acids. Germline V CDR1 and CDR2: SGHTA, FQGNSA.

This clone has at least ten counts. The covered CDR3 bases are TGTGCCAGCAGCCAAGACCGGACTAGTGGTACG. This gives the protein CASSQDRTSGT. The CDR3 in its entirety is CASSQDRTSGTQYF. V is TRBV4-2 and J is TRBJ2-3, with TRBD2 matching over 7 bases. The read stops 3 residues short of the end of the CDR3; the missing end is completed from the germline J gene. Trimming took 0 bases from V and 8 from J; bases not matched to a gene: 5. This CDR3 has 14 amino acids. Germline values: CDR1 LGHNA, CDR2 YNFKEQ.

This clone was recorded many times. CDR3 DNA (partial): TGTGCCAGTAGCCCGACAGGGCGGGCCTACGAG. As protein: CASSPTGRAYE. The whole CDR3 sequence reads CASSPTGRAYEQYF. The chain employs TRBV19 and TRBJ2-7; 7 bases agree with TRBD1. The read ends 3 residues before the CDR3 terminus; that terminus is restored from the germline J gene. The CDR3 is 14 residues long. Germline V lookup: CDR1 LNHDA, CDR2 SQIVND (reference sequence). With 6 bases clipped from V and 2 bases from J, the junction kept 7 bases outside the gene matches.

This clone showed up many times. From the germline J gene comes the end of the CDR3, since the read stops 3 residues before it. This chain joins TRBV7-2 and TRBJ1-4; the D gene is possibly TRBD1 (6 bases). Germline V CDR1 and CDR2: SGHTA, FQGNSA. This CDR3 is 16 amino acids long. V shed 0 bases and J shed 10 bases, with 18 bases lying between them. CDR3 residues: CASSLAGSQGMSKLFF. The covered CDR3 bases are TGTGCCAGCAGCTTAGCGGGTTCACAGGGAATGTCAAAA. Full variable domain (outside the CDR3, taken from reference TRBV7-2 and TRBJ1-4): GAGVSQSPSNKVTEKGKDVELRCDPISGHTALYWYRQSLGQGLEFLIYFQGNSAPDKSGLPSDRFSAERTGGSVSTLTIQRTQQEDSAVYLCASSLAGSQGMSKLFFGSGTQLSVL.

The table lists this clone with many counts. The read ends 3 residues before the CDR3 terminus; that terminus is restored from the germline J gene. The gene calls are TRBV30 and TRBJ2-5; 7 nucleotides agree with TRBD1. The junction had 1 base not matched to a gene; V was cut back by 4 bases and J by 5 bases. The CDR3 spans 11 residues. Germline CDR1 and CDR2: GTSNPN and SVGIG (reference sequence). The sequenced part of the CDR3 DNA is TGTGCCTGGATGGACAGGGAGACC. Protein sequence: CAWMDRET. Given in full, the CDR3 is CAWMDRETQYF.

This clone was seen at least ten times. The read ends 3 residues shy of where the CDR3 ends; the end is completed using the germline J gene. The V and J genes are TRBV6-2 or TRBV6-3 and TRBJ1-1, with D maybe TRBD1 (6 bases). Per germline, CDR1 MNHEY and CDR2 SVGEGT. The CDR3 has 14 amino acids. Trimming removed 0 bases at V and 5 bases at J, with 10 bases between. CDR3 residues: CASSYSAGATEAFF. The part of the CDR3 DNA that was read is TGTGCCAGCAGTTACTCGGCAGGGGCGACTGAA.

The sample holds many counts of this clone. The read terminates 3 residues before the CDR3 end, so the remaining end is supplied by the germline J gene. Other DNA sequences within the sample encode an identical CDR3. The V gene is TRBV6-2 or TRBV6-3, the J gene TRBJ2-5; TRBD2 aligns across 9 bases. The CDR3 sequence is 17 residues long. Germline CDR1 reads MNHEY; CDR2 reads SVGEGT. V lost 4 bases, J lost 4 bases, and 13 bases stayed unmatched. The CDR3 here is CASSLGLAGPGGETQYF. Partial CDR3 DNA: TGTGCCAGCAGTTTGGGGCTAGCGGGGCCTGGGGGAGAGACC.

This clone came up a few times. The DNA ends 3 residues before the CDR3 does, and the rest of the CDR3 is filled in from the germline J gene. The chain combines TRBV30 with TRBJ2-4, with D possibly matching TRBD1 (5 bases). The CDR3 sequence is 16 residues long. Germline V gene sequence: CDR1 GTSNPN, CDR2 SVGIG (reference sequence). The CDR3 bases that were read are TGTGCCTGGAGTGTACCCAGGGCGACTCCAACCTATGGT. It translates to CAWSVPRATPTYG. The CDR3 as a whole reads CAWSVPRATPTYGQYF.

At least ten counts were recorded for this clone. The read gets to within 3 residues of the CDR3 end, and the germline J gene fills in the rest. The chain uses TRBV23-1 and TRBJ1-5; 8 bases line up with TRBD1. TRBV23-1 is an ORF, and what it does is uncertain. The CDR3 totals 16 residues. The ends lost 3 bases at V and 8 bases at J; junction bases unmatched: 12. This CDR3 reads CASSQPAGSGGEPQHF. CDR3 bases read: TGCGCCAGCAGTCAGCCGGCGGGGTCAGGGGGCGAGCCC.

This clone was recorded at least ten times. Sequencing ends 3 residues short of the CDR3 end; the germline J gene provides the rest. Additional DNA sequences in this sample encode the identical CDR3. The gene calls are TRBV20-1 and TRBJ1-5, with D perhaps matching TRBD1 (5 bases). Germline CDR1 reads DFQATT; CDR2 reads SNEGSKA (reference sequence). The CDR3 is made up of 13 amino acids. CDR3 residues: CSARAGSEQPQHF. The part of the CDR3 DNA that was read is TGCAGTGCTAGAGCAGGGTCGGAGCAACCC.

This clone showed up many times. The read halts 3 residues ahead of the CDR3 end, with the missing end drawn from the germline J gene. This same CDR3 is encoded by further DNA sequences in the sample. V gene TRBV19 combines with J gene TRBJ2-3; 9 bases map to TRBD2. Germline assignment: CDR1 LNHDA and CDR2 SQIVND (reference sequence). Trimming took 4 bases from V and 5 from J; bases not matched to a gene: 7. The CDR3 is made up of 15 amino acids. CDR3 in amino acids: CASSRGLAGLDTQYF. CDR3 DNA, as far as it was read: TGTGCCAGTAGTAGGGGGCTAGCGGGACTAGATACG.

To note about this clone: The read halts 3 residues ahead of the CDR3 end, with the missing end drawn from the germline J gene. This chain uses TRBV30 with TRBJ2-4; 9 positions agree with TRBD1. Germline-derived CDR1 and CDR2 are GTSNPN and SVGIG (reference sequence). The CDR3 has 16 residues. The CDR3 loop reads CAWRPGGTGFYYGQYF. CDR3 DNA, as far as it was read: TGTGCCTGGAGGCCGGGCGGGACAGGGTTCTACTATGGT.